The TCR beta chain described here comes from a study of early T cells in non-severe SARS-CoV-2 infection (dated by TCRdb to the early 2020s). At the level of the whole study: TCR sequencing used bulk RNA from unsorted whole blood, so alpha and beta chains could not be paired. General study outcomes and caveats: VDJdb matching was skewed toward anti-spike CD8 responses and likely underestimated virus-specific expansions by missing private and CD4 specificities.

This clonotype was seen ten or more times. This receptor's antigen is unknown. Base qualities were left out, and no much larger clone turns up one base away. This was a case-control study nested in a cohort of healthcare workers in London, UK, who had nasopharyngeal swab PCR tests and blood samples taken every week. Healthcare workers were recruited between 23 and 31 March 2020, during the week of the UK lockdown, and were followed weekly for up to roughly 15 weeks. Library preparation employed 5' RACE. Reads for this sample came from a NextSeq 500. To correct for sequencing error and PCR bias, the TCR library protocol tagged individual cDNA molecules with unique molecular identifiers. Both TCR alpha and beta chains were sequenced, and tight co-correlation was observed between alpha and beta sequence abundances in each sample. The authors processed their data as follows. Decombinator V4 was used to annotate the V gene, J gene and CDR3 of the TCR sequences. TCRs were defined as expanded if a significant change between any two time points was detected under a Poisson model with p below 0.0001. TCR abundances were normalised to the total number of TCRs sequenced per sample and expressed as counts per million. MAIT TCRs were defined by TRAV1-2 paired with TRAJ12, TRAJ20 or TRAJ33, and iNKT TCRs by TRAV10 paired with TRAJ18. A search of VDJdb, accessed on 1 November 2021, was run for TCRs annotated to CMV, EBV and SARS-CoV-2, with TCRs annotated for multiple antigens excluded. TCRdb reprocessing: public reads trimmed at Q25 with fastp, clones called with MiXCR, in-frame beta chains kept. Entries that share a CDR3 protein sequence are merged under the most common genes and DNA. The V and J calls were determined by TCRdb, not by the authors. This sample is represented by about 100,000 distinct CDR3 sequences; 13% of them were singletons. The top ten hold approximately 2% of the sample.

Based on the germline V gene (reference sequence), the CDR1 and CDR2 sequences are DFQATT and SNEGSKA. The trim is 2 bases for V and 1 base for J, with a gap of 6 bases between the germline ends. Including cysteine and phenylalanine, the CDR3 has 14 amino acids. The CDR3 DNA has 42 bases and is translated from base 1. This receptor was obtained from an adult who was a healthcare worker with PCR-confirmed SARS-CoV-2 infection or an uninfected control (not recorded which). The chain uses TRBV20-1 and TRBJ2-6, with the identity of the D gene unclear. What was sequenced was whole blood. The CDR3 protein sequence reads: CSARSGSGANVLTF. The DNA reads TGCAGTGCTAGATCCGGGTCTGGGGCCAACGTCCTGACTTTC.